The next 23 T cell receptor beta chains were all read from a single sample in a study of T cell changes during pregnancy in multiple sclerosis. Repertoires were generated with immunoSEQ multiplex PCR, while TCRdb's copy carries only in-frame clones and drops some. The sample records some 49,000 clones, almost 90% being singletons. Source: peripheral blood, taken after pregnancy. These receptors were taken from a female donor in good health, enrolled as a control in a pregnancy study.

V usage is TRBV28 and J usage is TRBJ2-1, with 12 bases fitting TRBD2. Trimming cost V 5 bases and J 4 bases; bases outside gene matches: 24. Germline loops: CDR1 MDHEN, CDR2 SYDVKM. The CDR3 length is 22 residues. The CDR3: CASSPWTSGIDSPPSLYNEQFF. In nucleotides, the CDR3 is TGTGCCAGCAGTCCTTGGACTAGCGGGATCGATTCTCCCCCTTCACTTTACAATGAGCAGTTCTTC.

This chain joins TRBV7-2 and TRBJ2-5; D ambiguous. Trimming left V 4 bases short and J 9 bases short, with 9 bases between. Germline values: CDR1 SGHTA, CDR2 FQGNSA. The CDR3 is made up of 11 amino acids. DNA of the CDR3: TGTGCCAGCAGCTCGACCCAGGCCCAGTACTTC. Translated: CASSSTQAQYF.

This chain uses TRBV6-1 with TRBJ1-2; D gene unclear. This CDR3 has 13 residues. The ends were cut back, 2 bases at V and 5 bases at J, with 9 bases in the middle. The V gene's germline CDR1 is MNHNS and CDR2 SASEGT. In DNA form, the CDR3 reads TGTGCCAGCAGTGAAACCGGGGATTATGGCTACACCTTC. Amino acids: CASSETGDYGYTF.

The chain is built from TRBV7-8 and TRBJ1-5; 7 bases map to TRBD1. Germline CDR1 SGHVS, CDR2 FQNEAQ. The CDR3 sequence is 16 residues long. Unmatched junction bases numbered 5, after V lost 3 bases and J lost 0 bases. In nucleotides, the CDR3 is TGTGCCAGCAGCTTCGACAGGGTCAATAGCAATCAGCCCCAGCATTTT. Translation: CASSFDRVNSNQPQHF.

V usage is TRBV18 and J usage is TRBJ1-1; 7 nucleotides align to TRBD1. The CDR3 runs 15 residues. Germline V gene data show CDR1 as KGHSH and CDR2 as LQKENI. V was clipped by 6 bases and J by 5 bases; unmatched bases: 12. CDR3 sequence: CASSAISQGGTEAFF. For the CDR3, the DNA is TGTGCCAGCTCGGCCATCTCTCAGGGGGGAACTGAAGCTTTCTTT.

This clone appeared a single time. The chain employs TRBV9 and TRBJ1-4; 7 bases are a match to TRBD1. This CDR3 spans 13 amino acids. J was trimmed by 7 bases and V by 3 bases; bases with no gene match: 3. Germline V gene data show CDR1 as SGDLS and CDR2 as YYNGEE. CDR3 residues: CASSATGIEKLFF. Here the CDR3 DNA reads TGTGCCAGCAGCGCGACAGGGATTGAAAAACTGTTTTTT. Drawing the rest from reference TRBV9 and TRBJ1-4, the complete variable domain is DSGVTQTPKHLITATGQRVTLRCSPRSGDLSVYWYQQSLDQGLQFLIQYYNGEERAKGNILERFSAQQFPDLHSELNLSSLELGDSALYFCASSATGIEKLFFGSGTQLSVL.

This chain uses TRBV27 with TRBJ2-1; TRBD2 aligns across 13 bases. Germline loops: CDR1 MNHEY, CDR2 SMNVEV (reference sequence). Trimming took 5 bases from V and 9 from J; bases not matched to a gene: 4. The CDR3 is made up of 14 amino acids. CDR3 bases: TGTGCCAGCAGTATACTAGCGGGAGGGTCTGAGCAGTTCTTC. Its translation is CASSILAGGSEQFF.

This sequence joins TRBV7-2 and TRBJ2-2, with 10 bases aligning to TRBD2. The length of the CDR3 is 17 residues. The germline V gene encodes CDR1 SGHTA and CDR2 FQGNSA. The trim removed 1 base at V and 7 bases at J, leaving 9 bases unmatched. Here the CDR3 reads CASSLGPSGGASGELFF. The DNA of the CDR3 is TGTGCCAGCAGCTTAGGCCCCAGCGGGGGGGCTAGCGGGGAGCTGTTTTTT. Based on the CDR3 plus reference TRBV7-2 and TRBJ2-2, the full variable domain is GAGVSQSPSNKVTEKGKDVELRCDPISGHTALYWYRQSLGQGLEFLIYFQGNSAPDKSGLPSDRFSAERTGGSVSTLTIQRTQQEDSAVYLCASSLGPSGGASGELFFGEGSRLTVL.

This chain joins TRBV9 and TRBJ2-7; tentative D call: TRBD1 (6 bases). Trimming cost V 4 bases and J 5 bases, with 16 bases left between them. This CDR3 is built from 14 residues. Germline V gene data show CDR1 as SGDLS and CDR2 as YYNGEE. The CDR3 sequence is CASSPQQGVNEQYF. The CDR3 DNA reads TGTGCCAGCAGCCCTCAACAGGGTGTGAACGAGCAGTACTTC.

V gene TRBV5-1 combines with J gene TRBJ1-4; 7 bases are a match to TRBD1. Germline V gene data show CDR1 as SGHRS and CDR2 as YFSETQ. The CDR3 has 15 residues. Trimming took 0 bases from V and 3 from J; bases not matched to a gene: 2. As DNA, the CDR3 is TGCGCCAGCAGCTTGGGCGGGACAGCTAATGAAAAACTGTTTTTT. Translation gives CASSLGGTANEKLFF.

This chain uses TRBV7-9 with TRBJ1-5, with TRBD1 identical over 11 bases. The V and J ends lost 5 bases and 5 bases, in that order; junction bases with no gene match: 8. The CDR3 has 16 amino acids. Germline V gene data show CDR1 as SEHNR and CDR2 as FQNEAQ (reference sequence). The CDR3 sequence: CASSPGTGGFDQPQHF. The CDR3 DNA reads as TGTGCCAGCAGCCCCGGGACAGGGGGGTTTGATCAGCCCCAGCATTTT.

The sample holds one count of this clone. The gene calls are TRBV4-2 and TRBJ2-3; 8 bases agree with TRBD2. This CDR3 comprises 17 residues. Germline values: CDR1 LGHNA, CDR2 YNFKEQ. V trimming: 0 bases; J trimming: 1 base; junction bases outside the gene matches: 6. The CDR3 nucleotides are TGTGCCAGCAGCCAAGAAATGGCGGGGGGTGGCACAGATACGCAGTATTTT. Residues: CASSQEMAGGGTDTQYF.

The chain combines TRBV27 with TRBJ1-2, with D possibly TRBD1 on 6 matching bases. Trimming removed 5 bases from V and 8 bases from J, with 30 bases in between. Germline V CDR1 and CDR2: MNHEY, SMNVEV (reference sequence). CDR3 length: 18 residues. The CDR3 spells CASSPHIRDTTRLGGYTF. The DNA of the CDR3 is TGTGCCAGCAGTCCACATATCCGGGACACGACACGGTTGGGGGGCTACACCTTC.

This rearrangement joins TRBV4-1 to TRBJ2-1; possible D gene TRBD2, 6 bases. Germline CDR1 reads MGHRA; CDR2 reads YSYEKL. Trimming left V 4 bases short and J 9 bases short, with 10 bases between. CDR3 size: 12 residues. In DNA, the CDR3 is TGCGCCAGCAGCCCCCCCGGGGGTGAGCAGTTCTTC. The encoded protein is CASSPPGGEQFF.

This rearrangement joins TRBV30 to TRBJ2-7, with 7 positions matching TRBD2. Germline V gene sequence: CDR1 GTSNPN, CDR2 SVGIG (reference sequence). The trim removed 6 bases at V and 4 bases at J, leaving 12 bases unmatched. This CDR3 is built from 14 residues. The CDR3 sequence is CACVPGLRSYEQYF. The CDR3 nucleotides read TGTGCCTGTGTTCCGGGACTACGGAGTTACGAGCAGTACTTC.

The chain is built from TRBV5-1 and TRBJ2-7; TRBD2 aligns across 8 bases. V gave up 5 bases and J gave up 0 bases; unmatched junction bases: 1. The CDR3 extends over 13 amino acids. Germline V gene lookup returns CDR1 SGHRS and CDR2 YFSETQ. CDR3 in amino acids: CASRSGSSYEQYF. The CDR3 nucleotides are TGCGCCAGCAGGAGCGGGAGCTCCTACGAGCAGTACTTC.

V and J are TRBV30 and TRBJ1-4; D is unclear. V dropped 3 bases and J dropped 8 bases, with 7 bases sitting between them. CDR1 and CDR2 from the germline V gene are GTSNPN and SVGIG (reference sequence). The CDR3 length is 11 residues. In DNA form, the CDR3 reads TGTGCCTGGAGGATCGGGGAAAAACTGTTTTTT. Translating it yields CAWRIGEKLFF.

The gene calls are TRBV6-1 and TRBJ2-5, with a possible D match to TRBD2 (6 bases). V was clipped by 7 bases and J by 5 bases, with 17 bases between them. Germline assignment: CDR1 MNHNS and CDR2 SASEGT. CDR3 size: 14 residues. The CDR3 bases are TGTGCCAGCACCCCATTAGTGGGGGGTGAGACCCAGTACTTC. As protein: CASTPLVGGETQYF.

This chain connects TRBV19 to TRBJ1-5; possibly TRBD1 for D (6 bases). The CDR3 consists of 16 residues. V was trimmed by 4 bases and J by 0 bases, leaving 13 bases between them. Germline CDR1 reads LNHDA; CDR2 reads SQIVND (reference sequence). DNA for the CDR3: TGTGCCAGTAGTACGATACAGGGAGCTAGCAATCAGCCCCAGCATTTT. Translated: CASSTIQGASNQPQHF.

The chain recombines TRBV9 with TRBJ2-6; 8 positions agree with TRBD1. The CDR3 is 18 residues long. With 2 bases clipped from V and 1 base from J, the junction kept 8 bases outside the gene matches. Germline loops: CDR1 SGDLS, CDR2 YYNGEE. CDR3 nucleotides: TGTGCCAGCAGCGTTCCGACAGGGGATTCTTCTGGGGCCAACGTCCTGACTTTC. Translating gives CASSVPTGDSSGANVLTF. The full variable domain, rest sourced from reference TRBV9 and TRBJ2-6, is DSGVTQTPKHLITATGQRVTLRCSPRSGDLSVYWYQQSLDQGLQFLIQYYNGEERAKGNILERFSAQQFPDLHSELNLSSLELGDSALYFCASSVPTGDSSGANVLTFGAGSRLTVL.

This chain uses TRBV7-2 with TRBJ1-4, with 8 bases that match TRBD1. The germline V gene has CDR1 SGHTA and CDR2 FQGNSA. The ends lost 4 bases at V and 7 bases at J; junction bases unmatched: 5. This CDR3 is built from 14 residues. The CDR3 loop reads CASSSGQGSEKLFF. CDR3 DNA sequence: TGTGCCAGCAGCTCAGGACAGGGCTCTGAAAAACTGTTTTTT.

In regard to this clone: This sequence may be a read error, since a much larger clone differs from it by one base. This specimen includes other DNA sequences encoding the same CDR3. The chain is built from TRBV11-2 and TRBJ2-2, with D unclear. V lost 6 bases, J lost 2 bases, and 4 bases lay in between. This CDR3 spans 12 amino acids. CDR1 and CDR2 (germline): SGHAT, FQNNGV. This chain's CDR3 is CASSHNTGELFF. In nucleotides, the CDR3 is TGTGCCAGCAGTCATAACACCGGGGAGCTGTTTTTT.

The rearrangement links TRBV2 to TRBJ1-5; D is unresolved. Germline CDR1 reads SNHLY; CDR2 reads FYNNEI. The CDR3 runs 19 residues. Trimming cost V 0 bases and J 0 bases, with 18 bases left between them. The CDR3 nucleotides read TGTGCCAGCAGTGAAGCGCTCGAGCCCGTAGATTATAGCAATCAGCCCCAGCATTTT. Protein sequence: CASSEALEPVDYSNQPQHF.